The clone carrying this T cell receptor (beta chain) has at least ten counts. Its antigen is not identified. This entry comes from a study of T-cell reconstitution after alpha-beta-depleted transplantation in children. From germline, CDR1 is DFQATT and CDR2 SNEGSKA (reference sequence). V shed 0 bases and J 9 bases; nucleotides not matched to a gene: 6. The CDR3 loop spans 15 amino acids. Study-level results: The origin of alpha-beta T cells about two months after transplant was reportedly several hundred expanded graft clones.

The TCRbeta library incorporated unique molecular identifiers. A single record per CDR3 protein comes from TCRdb applying MiXCR to the PCR reads. Of about 510,000 distinct CDR3 sequences listed, 11% were seen once; the top ten hold about 15%. The clonotype comes from a female patient aged 2 to 10 who had a stem cell transplant for aplastic anemia, so the T cells may come from the graft donor. The sequences come from PBMCs, mostly from graft donor cells, collected 180 days after TCRalphabeta/CD19-depleted stem cell transplant. This rearrangement joins TRBV20-1 to TRBJ2-1, with 12 bases identical to TRBD2. CDR3 DNA: TGCAGTGCTAGAGAGCGGACTAGCGGGGCGGGTGAGCAGTTCTTC. Translated, it gives CSARERTSGAGEQFF.